Below, 7 T cell receptor beta chains from the same sample are listed, as sequenced in a study of PD-1 blockade in classical Hodgkin lymphoma. As to time point: cycle 4 day 1 (C4D1), after five to seven weeks of nivolumab. Relapse after autologous stem cell transplantation occurred in every patient, and brentuximab vedotin exposure varied. The protocol was immunoSEQ multiplex PCR, while the TCRdb copy is restricted to in-frame clones and leaves out a portion. The sample carries roughly 8,500 clones, 87% recorded once. Specimen: peripheral blood mononuclear cells (PBMCs), collected before the fourth cycle of nivolumab. These receptors originate from a human donor with classical Hodgkin lymphoma.

This chain connects TRBV28 to TRBJ1-4; D gene uncertain. The germline V gene encodes CDR1 MDHEN and CDR2 SYDVKM. The CDR3 contains 11 residues. Deletions cut 6 bases from V and 7 bases from J, with 6 bases between. The CDR3 spells CASRAGEKLFF. Here the CDR3 DNA reads TGTGCCAGCAGGGCCGGTGAAAAACTGTTTTTT.

The chain employs TRBV6-5 and TRBJ1-4; 9 bases fit TRBD1. Germline CDR1 is MNHEY and CDR2 is SVGAGI. The CDR3 extends over 15 amino acids. With V trimmed by 5 bases and J by 3 bases, 4 bases remained unmatched. The CDR3 protein is CASSLRTGANEKLFF. CDR3 DNA: TGTGCCAGCAGTCTCCGGACAGGGGCTAATGAAAAACTGTTTTTT.

V usage is TRBV4-1 and J usage is TRBJ1-5, with a possible D match to TRBD1 (5 bases). V lost 4 bases to trimming and J lost 5 bases, with 15 bases between them. The CDR3 runs to 15 residues. Germline CDR1 reads MGHRA; CDR2 reads YSYEKL. Written as DNA, the CDR3 is TGCGCCAGCAGCCCTTCCCGGGACGGATATCAGCCCCAGCATTTT. This gives the protein CASSPSRDGYQPQHF.

The chain couples TRBV4-2 to TRBJ1-1, with a weak D call TRBD1 (5 bases). The CDR3 has 15 amino acids. V was trimmed by 4 bases and J by 3 bases, leaving 15 bases between them. Germline V gene data show CDR1 as LGHNA and CDR2 as YNFKEQ. DNA for the CDR3: TGTGCCAGCAGCCTTCTGACCGAGGGGCACACTGAAGCTTTCTTT. As protein: CASSLLTEGHTEAFF.

The CDR3 here is CASSFNSGGRGGTDTQYF. Written as DNA, the CDR3 is TGTGCCAGCAGCTTTAATTCAGGGGGAAGGGGAGGCACAGATACGCAGTATTTT. This rearrangement joins TRBV7-9 to TRBJ2-3, with TRBD1 identical over 7 bases. CDR1 and CDR2 (germline): SEHNR, FQNEAQ (reference sequence). Germline trimming cut 3 bases from V and 1 base from J; bases unmatched to any gene: 13. The CDR3 runs 18 residues.

The V and J genes are TRBV18 and TRBJ1-5; 9 nucleotides match TRBD1. V was pared by 3 bases and J by 4 bases, with 4 bases of the junction left unmatched. Per the germline V gene, CDR1 is KGHSH and CDR2 is LQKENI. The CDR3 covers 15 residues. The CDR3: CASSPAGTGNQPQHF. For the CDR3, the DNA is TGTGCCAGCTCACCGGCCGGGACAGGGAATCAGCCCCAGCATTTT.

The V gene is TRBV2, the J gene TRBJ2-5, with 9 bases that match TRBD1. This CDR3 region has 15 residues. J was trimmed by 4 bases and V by 8 bases; bases with no gene match: 11. CDR1 is SNHLY and CDR2 is FYNNEI in the germline V gene. This CDR3 reads CASQKDRGFGETQYF. The CDR3 DNA reads as TGTGCCAGCCAGAAGGACAGGGGATTTGGAGAGACCCAGTACTTC.